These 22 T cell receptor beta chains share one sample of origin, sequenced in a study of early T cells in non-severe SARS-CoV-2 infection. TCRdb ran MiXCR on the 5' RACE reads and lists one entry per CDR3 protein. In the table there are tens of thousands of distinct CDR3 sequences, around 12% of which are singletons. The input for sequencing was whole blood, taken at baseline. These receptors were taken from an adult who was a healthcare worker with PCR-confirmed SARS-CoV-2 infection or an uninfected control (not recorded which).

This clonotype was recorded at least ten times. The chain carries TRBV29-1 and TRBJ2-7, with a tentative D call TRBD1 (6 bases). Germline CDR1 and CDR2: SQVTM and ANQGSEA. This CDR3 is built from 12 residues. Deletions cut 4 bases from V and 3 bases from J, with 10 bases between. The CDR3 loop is CSVGIQGYEQYF. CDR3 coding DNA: TGCAGCGTTGGGATACAGGGCTACGAGCAGTACTTC.

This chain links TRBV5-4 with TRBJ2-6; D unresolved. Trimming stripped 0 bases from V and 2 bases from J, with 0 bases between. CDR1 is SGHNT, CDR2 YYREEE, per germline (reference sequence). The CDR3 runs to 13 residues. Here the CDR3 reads CASSLAGANVLTF. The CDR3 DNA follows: TGTGCCAGCAGCTTGGCTGGGGCCAACGTCCTGACTTTC.

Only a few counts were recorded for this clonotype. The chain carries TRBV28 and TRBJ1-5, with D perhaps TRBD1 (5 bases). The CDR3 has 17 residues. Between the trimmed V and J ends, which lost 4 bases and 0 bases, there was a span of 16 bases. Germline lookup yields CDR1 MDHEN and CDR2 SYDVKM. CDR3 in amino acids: CASSSRNWGYSNQPQHF. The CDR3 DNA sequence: TGTGCCAGCAGTTCGCGAAACTGGGGGTATAGCAATCAGCCCCAGCATTTT.

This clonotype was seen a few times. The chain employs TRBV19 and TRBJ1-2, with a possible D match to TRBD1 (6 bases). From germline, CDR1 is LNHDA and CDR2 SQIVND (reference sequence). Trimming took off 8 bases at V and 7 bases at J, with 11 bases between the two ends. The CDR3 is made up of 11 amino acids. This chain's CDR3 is CASLGTSGYTF. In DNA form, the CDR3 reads TGTGCCAGTCTCGGGACATCTGGCTACACCTTC.

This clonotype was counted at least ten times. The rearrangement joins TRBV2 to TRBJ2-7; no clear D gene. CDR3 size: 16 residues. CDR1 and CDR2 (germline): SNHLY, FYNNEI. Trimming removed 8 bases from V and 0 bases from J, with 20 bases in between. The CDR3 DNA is TGTGCCAGCTTGGAGTGGCGGCCGACCTTCTCCTACGAGCAGTACTTC. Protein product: CASLEWRPTFSYEQYF.

CDR3: CASSHPQGREAFF. Here the CDR3 DNA reads TGTGCCAGCAGCCATCCCCAGGGCAGGGAGGCTTTCTTT. This sequence joins TRBV3-1 and TRBJ1-1, with D maybe TRBD1 (5 bases). Trimming took 3 bases from V and 11 from J, leaving 16 bases between them. The CDR3 length is 13 residues. The germline gives CDR1 LGHDT, CDR2 YNNKEL (reference sequence).

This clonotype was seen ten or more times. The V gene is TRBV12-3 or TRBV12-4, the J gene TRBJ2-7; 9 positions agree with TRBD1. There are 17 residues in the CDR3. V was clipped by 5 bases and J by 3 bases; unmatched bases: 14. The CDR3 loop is CASSLQPGTGTLYEQYF. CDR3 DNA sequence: TGTGCCAGCAGTCTGCAACCCGGGACAGGGACTCTCTACGAGCAGTACTTC.

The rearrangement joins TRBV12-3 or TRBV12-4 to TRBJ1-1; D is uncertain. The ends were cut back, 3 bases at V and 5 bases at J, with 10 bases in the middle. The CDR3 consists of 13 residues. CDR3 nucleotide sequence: TGTGCCAGCAGTTTCCCCCAACGAACTGAAGCTTTCTTT. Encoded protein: CASSFPQRTEAFF.

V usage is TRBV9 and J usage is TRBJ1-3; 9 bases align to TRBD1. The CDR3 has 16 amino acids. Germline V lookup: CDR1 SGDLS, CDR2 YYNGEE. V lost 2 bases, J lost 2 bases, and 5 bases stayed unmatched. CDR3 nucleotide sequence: TGTGCCAGCAGCGTGGGGACAGGGCGGACTGGAAACACCATATATTTT. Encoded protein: CASSVGTGRTGNTIYF. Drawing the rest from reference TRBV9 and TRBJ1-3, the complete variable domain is DSGVTQTPKHLITATGQRVTLRCSPRSGDLSVYWYQQSLDQGLQFLIQYYNGEERAKGNILERFSAQQFPDLHSELNLSSLELGDSALYFCASSVGTGRTGNTIYFGEGSWLTVV.

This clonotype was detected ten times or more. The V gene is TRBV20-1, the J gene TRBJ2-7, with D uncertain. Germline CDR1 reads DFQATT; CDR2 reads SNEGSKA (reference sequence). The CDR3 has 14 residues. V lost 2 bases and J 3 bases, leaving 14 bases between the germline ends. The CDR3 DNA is TGCAGTGCTAGATCCCCCGTGGAAATCTACGAGCAGTACTTC. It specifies CSARSPVEIYEQYF.

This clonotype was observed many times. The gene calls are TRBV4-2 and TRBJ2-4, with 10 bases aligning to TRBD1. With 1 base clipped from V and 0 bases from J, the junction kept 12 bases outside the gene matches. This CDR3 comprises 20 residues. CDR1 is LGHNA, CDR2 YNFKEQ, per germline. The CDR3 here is CASSQAPGQGIKLAKNIQYF. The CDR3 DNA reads TGTGCCAGCAGCCAAGCACCGGGACAGGGGATTAAATTAGCCAAAAACATTCAGTACTTC.

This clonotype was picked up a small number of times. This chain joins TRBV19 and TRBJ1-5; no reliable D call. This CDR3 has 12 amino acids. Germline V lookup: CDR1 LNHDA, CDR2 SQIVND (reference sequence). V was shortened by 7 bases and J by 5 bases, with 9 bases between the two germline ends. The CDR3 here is CASKEGYQPQHF. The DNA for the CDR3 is TGTGCCAGTAAGGAGGGCTATCAGCCCCAGCATTTT.

The CDR3 nucleotides read TGCAGTGCTTCGGACTATGACAATGAGCAGTTCTTC. Protein product: CSASDYDNEQFF. J is TRBJ2-1 and V is TRBV20-1; D perhaps matches TRBD2 (6 bases). Germline-derived CDR1 and CDR2 are DFQATT and SNEGSKA (reference sequence). This CDR3 contains 12 residues. V gave up 5 bases and J gave up 5 bases, with 10 bases separating them.

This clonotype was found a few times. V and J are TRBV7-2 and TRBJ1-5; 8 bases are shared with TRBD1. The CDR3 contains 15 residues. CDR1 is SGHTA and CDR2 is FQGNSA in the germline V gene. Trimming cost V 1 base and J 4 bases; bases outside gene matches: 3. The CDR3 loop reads CASSLETGDNQPQHF. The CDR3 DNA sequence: TGTGCCAGCAGCTTAGAGACAGGGGATAATCAGCCCCAGCATTTT.

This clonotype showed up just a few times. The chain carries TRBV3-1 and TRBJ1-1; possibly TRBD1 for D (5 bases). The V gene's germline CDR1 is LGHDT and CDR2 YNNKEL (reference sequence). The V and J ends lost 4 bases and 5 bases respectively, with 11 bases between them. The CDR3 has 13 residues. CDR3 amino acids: CASSLRGRTEAFF. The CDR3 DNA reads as TGTGCCAGCAGCCTAAGGGGCCGGACTGAAGCTTTCTTT.

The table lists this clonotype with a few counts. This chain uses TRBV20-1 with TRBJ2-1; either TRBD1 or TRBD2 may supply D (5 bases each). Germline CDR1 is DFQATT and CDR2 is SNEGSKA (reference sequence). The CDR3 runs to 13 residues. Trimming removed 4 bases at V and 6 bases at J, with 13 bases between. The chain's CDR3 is CSAISGTPNEQFF. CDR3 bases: TGCAGTGCTATTTCCGGGACCCCCAATGAGCAGTTCTTC.

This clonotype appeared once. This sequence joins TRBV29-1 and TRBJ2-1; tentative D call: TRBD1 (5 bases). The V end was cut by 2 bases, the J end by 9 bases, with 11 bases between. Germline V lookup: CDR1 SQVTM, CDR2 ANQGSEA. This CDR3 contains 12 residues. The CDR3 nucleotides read TGCAGCGTTGAATCAGGGTATGGTGAGCAGTTCTTC. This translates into CSVESGYGEQFF.

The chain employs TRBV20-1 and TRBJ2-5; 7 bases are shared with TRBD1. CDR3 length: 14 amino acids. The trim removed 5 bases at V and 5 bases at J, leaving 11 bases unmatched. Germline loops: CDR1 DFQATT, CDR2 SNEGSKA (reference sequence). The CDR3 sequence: CSAPSGGQVETQYF. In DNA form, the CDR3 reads TGCAGTGCTCCTTCAGGGGGACAAGTGGAGACCCAGTACTTC.

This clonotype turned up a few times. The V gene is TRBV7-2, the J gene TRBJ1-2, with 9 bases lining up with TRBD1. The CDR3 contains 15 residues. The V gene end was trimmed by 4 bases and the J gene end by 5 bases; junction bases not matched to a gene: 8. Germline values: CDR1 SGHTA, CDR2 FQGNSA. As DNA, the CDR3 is TGTGCCAGCAGCTCCCAAGGACAGGGGAGTTATGGCTACACCTTC. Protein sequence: CASSSQGQGSYGYTF.

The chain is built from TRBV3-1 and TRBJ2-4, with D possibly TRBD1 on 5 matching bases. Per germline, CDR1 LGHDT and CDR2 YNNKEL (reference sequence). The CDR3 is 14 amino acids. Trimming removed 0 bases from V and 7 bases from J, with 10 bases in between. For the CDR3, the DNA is TGTGCCAGCAGCCAAGACCCAGGGTTGAACATTCAGTACTTC. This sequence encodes CASSQDPGLNIQYF.

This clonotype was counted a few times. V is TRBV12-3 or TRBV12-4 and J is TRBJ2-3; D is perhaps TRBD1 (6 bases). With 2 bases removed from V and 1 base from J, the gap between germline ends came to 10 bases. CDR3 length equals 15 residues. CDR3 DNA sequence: TGTGCCAGCAGTTTATCAGGGGCCGGCACAGATACGCAGTATTTT. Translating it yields CASSLSGAGTDTQYF.

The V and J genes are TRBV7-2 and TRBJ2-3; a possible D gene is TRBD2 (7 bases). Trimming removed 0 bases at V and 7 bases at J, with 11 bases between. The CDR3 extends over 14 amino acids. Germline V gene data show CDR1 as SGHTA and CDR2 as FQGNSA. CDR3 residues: CASSLAGGRNTQYF. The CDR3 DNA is TGTGCCAGCAGCTTAGCGGGGGGGCGAAATACGCAGTATTTT.